One sample yielded the 14 T cell receptor beta chains listed below, sequenced in a study of blood T cell repertoires in COVID-19 (dated by TCRdb to 2020 to 2022). The library came from the immunoSEQ multiplex PCR assay. Not all clones reach the TCRdb copy of this immuneACCESS table, which keeps in-frame sequences only. Checked studies attribute under half of the gap to unresolved V genes and leave the rest unexplained. Across this sample there are approximately 180,000 clones, with around 85% seen only once. The biggest ten clones account for roughly 18% of the sample. The sequenced material came from peripheral blood. Receptor source: a person aged 65 to 85 with COVID-19, enrolled during active disease.

The chain combines TRBV5-1 with TRBJ1-2, with D perhaps matching TRBD1 (5 bases). Trimming shortened V by 0 bases and J by 8 bases, and 11 bases separated the two germline ends. This CDR3 has 13 amino acids. Germline-derived CDR1 and CDR2 are SGHRS and YFSETQ. The CDR3 here is CASSLVAGSGYTF. The CDR3 DNA follows: TGCGCCAGCAGCTTGGTGGCAGGGTCCGGCTACACCTTC.

The chain couples TRBV10-2 to TRBJ2-6; weak D call: TRBD2 (5 bases). CDR1 WSHSY and CDR2 SAAADI come from the germline V gene. The CDR3 sequence is 16 residues long. V was pared by 6 bases and J by 5 bases, with 17 bases between. CDR3 sequence: CASSKDAGGRANVLTF. The CDR3 DNA is TGCGCCAGCAGCAAGGACGCGGGTGGAAGGGCCAACGTCCTGACTTTC.

The V gene is TRBV19, the J gene TRBJ2-1, with D maybe TRBD2 (6 bases). Trimming stripped 3 bases from V and 4 bases from J, with 10 bases between. The germline V gene has CDR1 LNHDA and CDR2 SQIVND (reference sequence). The CDR3 extends over 14 amino acids. The CDR3 reads CASSIQTSYNEQFF. CDR3 in DNA: TGTGCCAGTAGTATTCAGACTAGTTACAATGAGCAGTTCTTC.

This clone turned up a few times. The CDR3 protein is CAGAGGSYNSPLHF. The CDR3 region has the DNA TGTGCCGGGGCAGGGGGCTCCTATAATTCACCCCTCCACTTT. This chain uses TRBV28 with TRBJ1-6, with 7 bases identical to TRBD1. This CDR3 contains 14 residues. Germline V gives CDR1 MDHEN, CDR2 SYDVKM. V lost 11 bases and J lost 0; bases outside the gene matches: 4.

The genes are TRBV6-5 and TRBJ1-6; TRBD1 agrees at 9 bases. V gave up 0 bases and J gave up 7 bases; unmatched junction bases: 4. Germline-derived CDR1 and CDR2 are MNHEY and SVGAGI. The CDR3 runs to 16 residues. In DNA form, the CDR3 reads TGTGCCAGCAGTTACTCTGGGACAGGGTTGAATTCACCCCTCCACTTT. This sequence encodes CASSYSGTGLNSPLHF.

The chain employs TRBV5-1 and TRBJ1-6, with 9 bases identical to TRBD1. From germline, CDR1 is SGHRS and CDR2 YFSETQ. Trimming at V came to 0 bases and at J to 7 bases, leaving 8 bases not matched to a gene. This CDR3 region has 17 residues. DNA for the CDR3: TGCGCCAGCAGCTTGGGAACGGGGACAGGGAAAAATTCACCCCTCCACTTT. It yields the protein CASSLGTGTGKNSPLHF.

This rearrangement joins TRBV10-3 to TRBJ1-1; TRBD1 matches 7 bases. The trim removed 6 bases at V and 5 bases at J, leaving 9 bases unmatched. This CDR3 region has 14 residues. Germline V CDR1 and CDR2: ENHRY, SYGVKD. DNA of the CDR3: TGTGCCATCAGCCAAACAGGGGACCTTACTGAAGCTTTCTTT. Residues: CAISQTGDLTEAFF.

V and J are TRBV7-8 and TRBJ2-4; D possibly corresponds to TRBD2 (5 bases). CDR1 SGHVS and CDR2 FQNEAQ come from the germline V gene. V was shortened by 3 bases and J by 6 bases, with 12 bases between the two germline ends. This CDR3 is built from 14 residues. The CDR3 DNA follows: TGTGCCAGCAGCTTGGAGGACGGCGGAAACATTCAGTACTTC. It is translated as CASSLEDGGNIQYF.

The V call is TRBV7-2, the J call TRBJ2-5; 9 bases agree with TRBD2. Germline trimming cut 6 bases from V and 5 bases from J; bases unmatched to any gene: 10. CDR1 and CDR2 (germline): SGHTA, FQGNSA. The CDR3 length is 15 residues. CDR3 protein: CASRHAGGEIETQYF. The CDR3 DNA follows: TGTGCCAGCAGGCACGCGGGGGGGGAGATCGAGACCCAGTACTTC.

This clone was seen only once. This rearrangement joins TRBV12-3 or TRBV12-4 to TRBJ2-2, with D perhaps TRBD1 (5 bases). Trimming took 6 bases from V and 8 from J, leaving 10 bases between them. The CDR3 runs to 12 residues. The CDR3 region is CASRPHRGELFF. The CDR3 region has the DNA TGTGCCAGCAGACCACACAGGGGGGAGCTGTTTTTT.

V and J are TRBV9 and TRBJ1-3; possible D gene TRBD1, 6 bases. Germline V lookup: CDR1 SGDLS, CDR2 YYNGEE. The CDR3 runs 15 residues. V was clipped by 4 bases and J by 4 bases, with 15 bases between them. For the CDR3, the DNA is TGTGCCAGCAGCCCCTCACAGGGTAGAGGAAACACCATATATTTT. It yields the protein CASSPSQGRGNTIYF.

The V and J genes are TRBV5-8 and TRBJ1-4, with D possibly TRBD1 on 6 matching bases. Germline lookup yields CDR1 SGHTS and CDR2 YDEGEE. Trimming removed 2 bases from V and 8 bases from J, with 7 bases in between. This CDR3 comprises 12 residues. The CDR3 DNA follows: TGTGCCAGCAGCTTCGACAGGGAAAAACTGTTTTTT. This gives the protein CASSFDREKLFF.

The chain combines TRBV5-1 with TRBJ2-1; the match to TRBD2 covers 9 bases. This CDR3 comprises 15 residues. V gave up 3 bases and J gave up 2 bases; unmatched junction bases: 3. Germline V gene sequence: CDR1 SGHRS, CDR2 YFSETQ. CDR3 sequence reads: CASSSLAGTYNEQFF. The DNA of the CDR3 is TGCGCCAGCAGCTCACTAGCGGGCACCTACAATGAGCAGTTCTTC.

This rearrangement joins TRBV7-9 to TRBJ1-2; possible D gene TRBD1, 5 bases. The V and J ends lost 3 bases and 6 bases respectively, with 29 bases between them. The CDR3 runs to 19 residues. Germline V gene data show CDR1 as SEHNR and CDR2 as FQNEAQ (reference sequence). CDR3 sequence: CASSFFGKGRWKIENGYTF. The CDR3 DNA is TGTGCCAGCAGCTTTTTTGGAAAGGGGCGCTGGAAAATTGAGAATGGCTACACCTTC.